The clone carrying this T cell receptor (beta chain) was seen many times. Its antigen is unknown. This entry comes from a study of T cell repertoires in cytomegalovirus infection. Findings and limits, study-wide: There were carriers of CMV plus the relevant HLA, and cumulative public TCR beta family frequency identified them.

MiXCR, applied by TCRdb to the reads, yields one record per CDR3 protein. The sample shows under 95,000 distinct CDR3 sequences, 3% to 4.5% of them seen only once. The specimen sequenced was PBMCs. The source of this sequence is a human donor in good health (CMV status not recorded). Some clones in this sample may be carry-over from other donors' samples.

The CDR3 here is CASSRGGQGSGGGYTF. DNA for the CDR3: TGTGCCAGCAGCCGGGGGGGCCAGGGGTCGGGAGGAGGCTACACCTTC. The chain employs TRBV5-4 and TRBJ1-2; D is possibly TRBD1 (6 bases). With 4 bases removed from V and 8 bases from J, the gap between germline ends came to 24 bases. Germline CDR1 is SGHNT and CDR2 is YYREEE (reference sequence). The CDR3 runs to 16 residues.